This T cell receptor beta chain was retrieved from a study of CD4 T cells in relation to SARS-CoV-2 and coronaviruses. The overall study: The negative reference was HIV-1 Nef peptide pool or peptide-free culture.

Clones were sequenced by immunoSEQ multiplex PCR, and TCRdb holds only the in-frame ones, with some missing. The profile covers 21,000 or so clones, with 76% appearing a single time and around 29% taken by the ten largest. CD4+ T cells from unexposed donors were obtained before the COVID-19 pandemic (2011-2018). CD4+ T cells were isolated from the cells after 10 days of culture. Cells permitting, SARS-CoV-2 S/N and four cold-coronavirus spikes were tested on unexposed-donor CD4+ T cells. Half the medium was replaced with IL-2 medium on days 3 and 7. V was cut by 7 bases and J by 8 bases, with 14 bases left in between. Germline V gene lookup returns CDR1 SNHLY and CDR2 FYNNEI. The CDR3 is made up of 13 amino acids. Study results and limitations: No donor gave both pre-pandemic and post-infection samples.

Regarding this clone: Its antigen is still unknown.

Input material: CD4+ T cells from PBMCs, cultured in vitro. V usage is TRBV2 and J usage is TRBJ2-2; D is possibly TRBD1 (5 bases). This sequence originates from a human donor in good health. The DNA for the CDR3 is TGTGCCAGCACCCGGACACTTGGAGGGGAGCTGTTTTTT. Translated: CASTRTLGGELFF.